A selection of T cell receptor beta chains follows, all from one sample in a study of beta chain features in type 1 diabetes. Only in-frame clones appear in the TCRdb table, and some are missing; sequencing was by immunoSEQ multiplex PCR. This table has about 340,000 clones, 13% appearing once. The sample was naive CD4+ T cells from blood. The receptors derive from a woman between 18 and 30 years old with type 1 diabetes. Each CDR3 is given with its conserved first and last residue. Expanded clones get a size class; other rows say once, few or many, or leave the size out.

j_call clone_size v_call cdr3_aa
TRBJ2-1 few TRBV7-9 CASSLFQGGNEQFF
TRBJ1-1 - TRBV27 CASSLSRYTEAFF
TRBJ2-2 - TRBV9 CASSGGAGNTGELFF
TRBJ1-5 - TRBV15 CATSGGEQPQHF
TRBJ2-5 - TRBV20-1 CSARRETQYF
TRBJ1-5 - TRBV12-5 CASGLVRAGALAGYQPQHF
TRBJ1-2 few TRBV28 CASSLSVQLYGYTF
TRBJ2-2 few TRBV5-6 CASSLGPGQHTGELFF
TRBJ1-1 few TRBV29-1 CSVYMNTEAFF
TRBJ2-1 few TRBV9 CASSYRTRGDEQFF
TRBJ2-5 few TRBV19 CASSPPGETQYF
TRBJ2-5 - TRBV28 CASSPTLSGRGETQYF
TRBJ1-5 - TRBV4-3 CASSWDRDQPQHF
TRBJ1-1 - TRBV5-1 CASSSGQGTRWAFF
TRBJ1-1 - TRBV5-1 CASSSDSSEAFF
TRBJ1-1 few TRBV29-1 CSAPARGPGTEAFF
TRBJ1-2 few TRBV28 CASSLFAGGYTF
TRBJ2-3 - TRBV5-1 CASSLVSGSMVTDTQYF
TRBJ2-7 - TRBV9 CASSVGTPSSYEQYF
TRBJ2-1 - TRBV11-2 CASSPLRGPYNEQFF
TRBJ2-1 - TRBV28 CASSSILAGSYNEQFF
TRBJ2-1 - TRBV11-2 CASSLDRGHEQFF
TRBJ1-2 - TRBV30 CAWSVHRPYGYTF
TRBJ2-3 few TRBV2 CASKTSGTDTQYF
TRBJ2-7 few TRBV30 CAWSVSRTSGLYEQYF
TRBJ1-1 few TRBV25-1 CASSSRTGLGTEAFF
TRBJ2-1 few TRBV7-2 CASSLVAPRAYNEQFF
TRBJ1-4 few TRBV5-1 CASSSPGTTEKLFF
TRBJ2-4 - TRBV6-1 CASTTGSSNIQYF
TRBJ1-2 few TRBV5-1 CASSLDRNYGYTF
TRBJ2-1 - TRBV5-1 CASSSGQRYNEQFF
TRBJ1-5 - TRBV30 CAWSKSDGHTQQPQHF
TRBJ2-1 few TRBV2 CASRSSGYNEQFF
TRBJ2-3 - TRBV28 CASTVGGERTDTQYF
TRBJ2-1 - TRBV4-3 CASSQGPQYNEQFF
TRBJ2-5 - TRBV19 CASSGRQDQETQYF
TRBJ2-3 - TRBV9 CASSDGPGDTQYF
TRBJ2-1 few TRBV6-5 CASSLLAASSYNEQFF
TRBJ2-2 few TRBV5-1 CASSLHQGSNAGELFF
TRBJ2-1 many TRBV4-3 CASSQKLAGVANEQFF
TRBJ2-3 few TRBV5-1 CASSSGTGGTDTQYF
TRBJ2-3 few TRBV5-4 CASSLAGTDTQYF